This TCR beta chain was observed in a study of naive and memory T cell subsets. Study-wide findings and caveats: Especially in CD8 cells, naive repertoires contained a few larger clonotypes, possibly CD45RA-re-expressing memory cells.

The beta constant-region primer was an equimolar mix of two oligonucleotides covering TRBC1 and TRBC2. Four rounds of PCR amplified the ligated cDNA using nested alpha and beta constant-region primers plus SP2. Ligation attached a single-stranded oligonucleotide with a 12-nucleotide UMI and the SP2 primer to the cDNA 3' end. TCRdb re-derived calls from the UMI-ligation and nested PCR reads in MiXCR, one entry per CDR3 protein. The sample holds roughly 100,000 distinct CDR3 sequences, around 10% seen once. Separate alpha and beta amplification began at the second PCR step. Cells stained for CD3, CD4, CD8, CD45RA and CD27 were sorted into four subsets. Trimming took 3 bases from V and 6 from J, leaving 18 bases between them. CDR1 and CDR2 from the germline V gene are DFQATT and SNEGSKA (reference sequence). CDR3 length equals 16 residues. With respect to this clonotype: Antigen unknown.

The V call is TRBV20-1, the J call TRBJ1-6; D gene uncertain. The sequencing sample was made of naive CD4+ T cells from blood. The sequence was collected from a human donor in good health. Here the CDR3 reads CSASGLAVISNSPLHF. CDR3 bases: TGCAGTGCTAGTGGTTTGGCAGTAATAAGTAATTCACCCCTCCACTTT.